The 18 T cell receptor beta chains presented below share a single source sample, sequenced in a study of regulatory T cells in long-lasting Graves disease. Arm-PCR of CDR3 regions with iRepertoire HTBI primers generated TCR beta libraries. TCRdb itself ran the multiplex PCR reads through MiXCR, one entry per CDR3 protein. The sample lists 350,000 to 450,000 distinct CDR3 sequences, roughly 23% seen once, with approximately 15% in the top ten. Time point: persistent/refractory GD, antithyroid drugs over 5 years with positive TRAb. The TCR library was made from RNA extracted from PBMCs. This material consisted of peripheral blood mononuclear cells (PBMCs), taken when the disease was refractory, from a patient treated with antithyroid drugs. These receptors were collected from a female donor with Graves disease.

The chain has TRBV19 and TRBJ1-5; 11 nucleotides match TRBD1. The CDR3 runs 16 residues. Germline CDR1 reads LNHDA; CDR2 reads SQIVND (reference sequence). V was clipped by 0 bases and J by 7 bases; unmatched bases: 5. CDR3 amino acids: CASSIDGTGGRQPQHF. The CDR3 DNA sequence: TGTGCCAGTAGTATAGATGGGACAGGGGGGCGACAGCCCCAGCATTTT.

V gene TRBV4-1 combines with J gene TRBJ2-5; 7 positions agree with TRBD2. Germline V CDR1 and CDR2: MGHRA, YSYEKL. The length of the CDR3 is 17 residues. The junction had 13 bases not matched to a gene; V was cut back by 1 base and J by 5 bases. The DNA of the CDR3 is TGCGCCAGCAGCCAAGGGCCGGGCGGGAGAGTCGATGAGACCCAGTACTTC. This encodes CASSQGPGGRVDETQYF.

The genes are TRBV6-1 and TRBJ2-2; 7 bases are a match to TRBD1. Trimming cost V 2 bases and J 9 bases; bases outside gene matches: 9. This CDR3 comprises 15 residues. Looked up from germline, CDR1 is MNHNS and CDR2 is SASEGT. The DNA of the CDR3 is TGTGCCAGCAGTGAAACCGACAGGGTCCTCCGGGAGCTGTTTTTT. Amino acids: CASSETDRVLRELFF.

This clonotype occurred many times. The chain joins TRBV27 to TRBJ1-6; 8 nucleotides align to TRBD1. The CDR3 extends over 14 amino acids. V was pared by 3 bases and J by 9 bases, with 4 bases of the junction left unmatched. Germline values: CDR1 MNHEY, CDR2 SMNVEV (reference sequence). The chain's CDR3 is CASSFGTGGSPLHF. CDR3 DNA sequence: TGTGCCAGCAGTTTCGGGACAGGTGGTTCACCCCTCCACTTT.

The chain joins TRBV20-1 to TRBJ2-7; TRBD1 matches at 7 bases. In germline, CDR1 is DFQATT, CDR2 SNEGSKA (reference sequence). The trim removed 5 bases at V and 5 bases at J, leaving 9 bases unmatched. The CDR3 spans 13 residues. CDR3 residues: CSAVQGPNNEQYF. The CDR3 DNA is TGCAGTGCTGTACAGGGGCCCAACAACGAGCAGTACTTC.

This clonotype has just a few counts. The gene calls are TRBV9 and TRBJ2-2, with a tentative D call TRBD2 (5 bases). The ends were cut back, 3 bases at V and 5 bases at J, with 17 bases in the middle. The CDR3 covers 16 residues. Germline-derived CDR1 and CDR2 are SGDLS and YYNGEE. CDR3 sequence reads: CASSASWGVGTGELFF. The DNA of the CDR3 is TGTGCCAGCAGCGCCTCCTGGGGAGTAGGAACCGGGGAGCTGTTTTTT.

This clonotype appeared a few times. The gene calls are TRBV4-2 and TRBJ1-2; no definite D call. Germline-derived CDR1 and CDR2 are LGHNA and YNFKEQ. The CDR3 spans 13 residues. V dropped 5 bases and J dropped 8 bases, with 15 bases sitting between them. The CDR3 sequence is CASSEGMAEGYTF. CDR3 nucleotide sequence: TGTGCCAGCAGCGAAGGGATGGCGGAAGGCTACACCTTC.

Ten or more counts support this clonotype. V usage is TRBV28 and J usage is TRBJ2-7, with D possibly TRBD1 on 6 matching bases. This CDR3 is 13 amino acids long. CDR1 and CDR2 from the germline V gene are MDHEN and SYDVKM. Trimming removed 4 bases at V and 5 bases at J, with 12 bases between. The CDR3 nucleotides read TGTGCCAGCAGTTCAGGGGTCTTCAACGAGCAGTACTTC. The encoded protein is CASSSGVFNEQYF.

J is TRBJ1-1 and V is TRBV14, with D perhaps matching TRBD1 (5 bases). V lost 0 bases to trimming and J lost 3 bases, with 17 bases between them. The CDR3 has 17 amino acids. Germline lookup yields CDR1 SGHDN and CDR2 FVKESK. The CDR3 bases are TGTGCCAGCAGCCAAGAATTCGTTCATGGGGGATACACTGAAGCTTTCTTT. Translated, it gives CASSQEFVHGGYTEAFF.

In its sample, this clonotype was seen many times. The chain recombines TRBV6-1 with TRBJ1-2; 8 bases agree with TRBD1. The germline CDR1 and CDR2 sequences are MNHNS and SASEGT. This CDR3 is built from 14 residues. The V gene end was trimmed by 7 bases and the J gene end by 5 bases; junction bases not matched to a gene: 9. CDR3 sequence: CASTRSGQAYGYTF. As DNA, the CDR3 is TGTGCCAGCACCCGATCGGGACAGGCGTATGGCTACACCTTC.

This clonotype has at least ten counts. V is TRBV5-1 and J is TRBJ1-3, with D possibly TRBD1 on 6 matching bases. The V end lost 4 bases, the J end lost 0 bases, and 11 bases lay between the germline ends. The germline gives CDR1 SGHRS, CDR2 YFSETQ. The CDR3 runs to 15 residues. Here the CDR3 reads CASSRGGDSGNTIYF. The CDR3 region has the DNA TGCGCCAGCAGCAGGGGGGGTGACTCTGGAAACACCATATATTTT.

This clonotype has a count of ten or more. The chain is built from TRBV18 and TRBJ2-7; 9 nucleotides match TRBD1. Looked up from germline, CDR1 is KGHSH and CDR2 is LQKENI. This CDR3 spans 14 amino acids. Losses at the gene ends were 6 bases for V and 5 bases for J; bases not matched to a gene: 8. The CDR3 DNA is TGTGCCAGCTCCGAAGGACAGGGGCTCGACGAGCAGTACTTC. Translation: CASSEGQGLDEQYF.

Many counts were recorded for this clonotype. The chain uses TRBV28 and TRBJ2-7; TRBD1 matches at 9 bases. Germline loops: CDR1 MDHEN, CDR2 SYDVKM. This CDR3 has 16 residues. J lost 4 bases, V lost 4 bases, and 11 bases had no gene match. CDR3: CASSSPQDRGSYEQYF. CDR3 nucleotides: TGTGCCAGCAGTTCCCCTCAGGACAGGGGATCTTACGAGCAGTACTTC.

This clonotype appeared many times. The chain recombines TRBV28 with TRBJ1-4; a weak D match, TRBD1 (6 bases). Trimming removed 3 bases at V and 7 bases at J, with 12 bases between. The germline gives CDR1 MDHEN, CDR2 SYDVKM. This CDR3 comprises 14 residues. DNA of the CDR3: TGTGCCAGCAGTTTTAGAAGGGGGGGTGAAAAACTGTTTTTT. It codes for CASSFRRGGEKLFF.

This clonotype was counted at least ten times. The genes are TRBV7-8 and TRBJ2-2; TRBD1 aligns across 7 bases. CDR3 length: 17 amino acids. V lost 0 bases to trimming and J lost 1 base; unmatched junction nucleotides: 5. In germline, CDR1 is SGHVS, CDR2 FQNEAQ. CDR3 protein: CASSLASTGRNTGELFF. The CDR3 DNA follows: TGTGCCAGCAGCTTAGCGTCGACAGGGAGGAACACCGGGGAGCTGTTTTTT. Filled out from reference TRBV7-8 and TRBJ2-2, the complete variable domain reads GAGVSQSPRYKVAKRGQDVALRCDPISGHVSLFWYQQALGQGPEFLTYFQNEAQLDKSGLPSDRFFAERPEGSVSTLKIQRTQQEDSAVYLCASSLASTGRNTGELFFGEGSRLTVL.

Ten or more counts support this clonotype. The rearrangement links TRBV2 to TRBJ1-2; the D is unclear. Trimming pared 6 bases from V and 10 bases from J, leaving 12 bases between. CDR1 is SNHLY, CDR2 FYNNEI, per germline. The CDR3 has 11 amino acids. CDR3 coding DNA: TGTGCCAGCAGCTACCTCGACATCTACACCTTC. Translating gives CASSYLDIYTF.

Ten or more counts support this clonotype. The rearrangement joins TRBV2 to TRBJ1-6; 7 bases match TRBD1. From germline, CDR1 is SNHLY and CDR2 FYNNEI. This CDR3 has 14 amino acids. J was trimmed by 7 bases and V by 2 bases; bases with no gene match: 2. The CDR3 spells CASSETGENSPLHF. CDR3 in DNA: TGTGCCAGCAGTGAAACAGGGGAGAATTCACCCCTCCACTTT.

The table lists this clonotype with a count of one. This rearrangement joins TRBV5-4 to TRBJ2-7; 11 bases align to TRBD2. V was clipped by 0 bases and J by 0 bases; unmatched bases: 8. CDR1 and CDR2 from the germline V gene are SGHNT and YYREEE (reference sequence). The CDR3 is made up of 18 amino acids. The CDR3 region is CASSLATSGARRSYEQYF. CDR3 in DNA: TGTGCCAGCAGCTTGGCGACTAGCGGGGCGAGGCGCTCCTACGAGCAGTACTTC.